The rows below give T cell receptor beta chains drawn from one sample of a study of T cells in Graves' hyperthyroidism and ophthalmopathy. TCRdb re-analysed the multiplex PCR reads in MiXCR, keeping a single row per CDR3 protein. The data contain hundreds of thousands of distinct CDR3 sequences, less than 15% of them singletons. The source material was blood. These receptors came from a woman aged 18-30 years with Graves' hyperthyroidism. CDR3s include the opening cysteine and the closing phenylalanine or tryptophan. D genes are given only for firm matches. Some rows mark clone size as missing; the rest say once, few, many or name a class of expanded clone.

TRBJ2-7,TRBD1,14,TRBV6-1,many,TGTGCCATCTCGACAACAGGGGGAAAGTACGAGCAGTACTTC,CAISTTGGKYEQYF
TRBJ1-1,-,13,TRBV19,few,TGTGCCAGTACTCTAACTAAGAACACTGAAGCTTTCTTT,CASTLTKNTEAFF
TRBJ1-2,-,13,TRBV7-8,few,TGTGCCAGCAGCTTCGGACAGATATATGGCTACACCTTC,CASSFGQIYGYTF
TRBJ2-5,-,13,TRBV10-1,-,TGCGCCAGCAGTGAAGGGGGTTCGGAGACCCAGTACTTC,CASSEGGSETQYF
TRBJ2-1,-,18,TRBV9,few,TGTGCCAGCAGCGTAGATCCCGGTCAGGGGCTATCCAACCATGAGCAGTTCTTC,CASSVDPGQGLSNHEQFF
TRBJ1-4,-,14,TRBV4-1,few,TGCGCCAGCAGCCAAGAATGGGGCCGGGAAAAACTGTTTTTT,CASSQEWGREKLFF
TRBJ2-7,TRBD2,16,TRBV6-5,-,TGTGCCAGCAGTTCCGGGCTAGCGGGAGATGGCTACGAGCAGTACTTC,CASSSGLAGDGYEQYF
TRBJ1-2,-,12,TRBV18,many,TGTGCCAGCTCACCGCCAGGGTTTGGCTACACCTTC,CASSPPGFGYTF
TRBJ1-3,TRBD1,13,TRBV5-8,few,TGTGCCAGCAGCGCGCGGGACAGGGGGTCCATATATTTT,CASSARDRGSIYF
TRBJ1-5,-,17,TRBV7-2,many,TGTGCCAGCAGCTCCTACTTTGGACCGAATAGCAATCAGCCCCAGCATTTT,CASSSYFGPNSNQPQHF
TRBJ2-1,TRBD2,17,TRBV6-1,many,TGTGCCAGCATCCAAGGACTAGCGGGGGACCTCTACAATGAGCAGTTCTTC,CASIQGLAGDLYNEQFF
TRBJ1-3,-,16,TRBV4-1,few,TGCGCCAGCAGCCAAGATCATGCAGGGGATGGAAACACCATATATTTT,CASSQDHAGDGNTIYF
TRBJ1-5,-,14,TRBV7-8,many,TGTGCCAGCAGCTTAAACCCATTCCCTCAGCCCCAGCATTTT,CASSLNPFPQPQHF
TRBJ1-5,-,15,TRBV6-1,few,TGTGCCAGCAGTTTTGGAGCCCCTGCGGGCCAGCCCCAGCATTTT,CASSFGAPAGQPQHF
TRBJ2-1,TRBD2,17,TRBV12-3/TRBV12-4,many,TGTGCCAGCAGTTTAATTTCCGGCGGGGGGGCTTACAATGAGCAGTTCTTC,CASSLISGGGAYNEQFF
TRBJ2-7,-,12,TRBV5-1,many,TGCGCCAGCAGTCGGGGAGACTACGAGCAGTACTTC,CASSRGDYEQYF
TRBJ1-2,-,15,TRBV29-1,few,TGCAGCGTTGAAGATTCCACCGGGTCCTTCTATGGCTACACCTTC,CSVEDSTGSFYGYTF
TRBJ1-1,-,12,TRBV7-9,many,TGTGCCAGCAGCTTCTTAGGACTTGAAGCTTTCTTT,CASSFLGLEAFF
TRBJ1-1,-,12,TRBV28,many,TGTGCCAGCAGGATTCAGAACACTGAAGCTTTCTTT,CASRIQNTEAFF
TRBJ2-1,-,14,TRBV2,many,TGTGCCAGCAGGTTAACTGGACTTGACAATGAGCAGTTCTTC,CASRLTGLDNEQFF
TRBJ1-4,TRBD1,17,TRBV3-1,-,TGTGCCAGCAGCCCGGGGACAGGGGGTTTCTCTAATGAAAAACTGTTTTTT,CASSPGTGGFSNEKLFF
TRBJ2-2,TRBD1,14,TRBV29-1,few,TGCAGCCCACCAAGGGGGCTTTCTTCAGGGGAGCTGTTTTTT,CSPPRGLSSGELFF
TRBJ1-2,TRBD1,15,TRBV28,many,TGTGCCAGCAGTCGAAGGGACAGGGGAAACTATGGCTACACCTTC,CASSRRDRGNYGYTF
TRBJ2-1,-,15,TRBV2,many,TGTGCCAGCAGTGAAGGGGTAGTGGGGTTGGATGAGCAGTTCTTC,CASSEGVVGLDEQFF
TRBJ2-3,-,17,TRBV9,many,TGTGCCAGCAGCATCTCAGATGTAGGGATTGGAACAGATACGCAGTATTTT,CASSISDVGIGTDTQYF
TRBJ2-3,-,13,TRBV7-9,-,TGTGCCAGCACGGGCGGGGCTACAGATACGCAGTATTTT,CASTGGATDTQYF
TRBJ2-2,-,13,TRBV12-3/TRBV12-4,many,TGTGCCAGCAGCTCACTCGGGGACGGGGAGCTGTTTTTT,CASSSLGDGELFF
TRBJ2-6,-,15,TRBV19,few,TGTGCCAGCAAGGACGGCAGCTCTGGGGCCAACGTCCTGACTTTC,CASKDGSSGANVLTF
TRBJ2-7,-,14,TRBV12-3/TRBV12-4,many,TGTGCCAGCAGTTTCTTCGGTAGCTCCTACGAGCAGTACTTC,CASSFFGSSYEQYF
TRBJ1-1,-,13,TRBV7-6,many,TGTGCCAGCAGCTTATTCCAGAACACTGAAGCTTTCTTT,CASSLFQNTEAFF
TRBJ1-3,-,13,TRBV12-3/TRBV12-4,many,TGTGCCAGTGGCCGGGAATCCGGAAACACCATATATTTT,CASGRESGNTIYF
TRBJ2-7,-,15,TRBV27,many,TGTGCCAGCAGTTTATCCCAGGTCCTAGCCTACGAGCAGTACTTC,CASSLSQVLAYEQYF
TRBJ2-1,TRBD2,18,TRBV19,-,TGTGCCAGTAGTATTAGTGAGACTAGCGTTACGAAGTACAATGAGCAGTTCTTC,CASSISETSVTKYNEQFF
TRBJ1-1,-,14,TRBV29-1,many,TGCAGCGTCCCACCTTACGGAGGTGAACAGGGAGCTTTCTTT,CSVPPYGGEQGAFF
TRBJ2-7,-,15,TRBV14,many,TGTGCCAGGAGAGAAGGGGACCTAAGCTCCTACGAGCAGTACTTC,CARREGDLSSYEQYF
TRBJ2-3,TRBD2,15,TRBV28,many,TGTGCCAGCACGGAGACTAGCCTTGGATCGGATACGCAGTATTTT,CASTETSLGSDTQYF
TRBJ1-1,TRBD1,14,TRBV12-3/TRBV12-4,-,TGTGCCAGCAGCGTGACAGGGCGAGGCACTGAAGCTTTCTTT,CASSVTGRGTEAFF
TRBJ2-3,-,13,TRBV6-5,few,TGTGCCAGCAGTTACCGGGGAGCAGATACGCAGTATTTT,CASSYRGADTQYF
TRBJ2-5,-,14,TRBV20-1,many,TGCAGTGCTAGTACCCCTCCGAGGGAAGAGACCCAGTACTTC,CSASTPPREETQYF
TRBJ1-5,TRBD1,16,TRBV12-3/TRBV12-4,few,TGTGCCAGCAGTTTTATGGGACAGAAAACCAATCAGCCCCAGCATTTT,CASSFMGQKTNQPQHF
TRBJ2-3,TRBD2,14,TRBV20-1,many,TGCAGTGCTTGGACTAGCGGGGGGAAAGATACGCAGTATTTT,CSAWTSGGKDTQYF
TRBJ1-5,-,14,TRBV30,many,TGTGCCTGGAGTGTACAGTCAGCCAATCAGCCCCAGCATTTT,CAWSVQSANQPQHF
TRBJ2-1,TRBD2,14,TRBV20-1,many,TGCAGTGCTGAGGGACTAGCGGGAAACAATGAGCAGTTCTTC,CSAEGLAGNNEQFF
TRBJ1-5,-,15,TRBV13,few,TGTGCCAGCAGCTTAGGCCGGGGGGGGAATCAGCCCCAGCATTTT,CASSLGRGGNQPQHF
TRBJ1-1,TRBD1,15,TRBV15,-,TGTGCCACCAGCAGAGTCCGGCAGGGGGCTGTTGAAGCTTTCTTT,CATSRVRQGAVEAFF
TRBJ2-7,-,16,TRBV12-3/TRBV12-4,many,TGTGCCAGCAGTTTTATCTATAGCGCGGTATCCTACGAGCAGTACTTC,CASSFIYSAVSYEQYF